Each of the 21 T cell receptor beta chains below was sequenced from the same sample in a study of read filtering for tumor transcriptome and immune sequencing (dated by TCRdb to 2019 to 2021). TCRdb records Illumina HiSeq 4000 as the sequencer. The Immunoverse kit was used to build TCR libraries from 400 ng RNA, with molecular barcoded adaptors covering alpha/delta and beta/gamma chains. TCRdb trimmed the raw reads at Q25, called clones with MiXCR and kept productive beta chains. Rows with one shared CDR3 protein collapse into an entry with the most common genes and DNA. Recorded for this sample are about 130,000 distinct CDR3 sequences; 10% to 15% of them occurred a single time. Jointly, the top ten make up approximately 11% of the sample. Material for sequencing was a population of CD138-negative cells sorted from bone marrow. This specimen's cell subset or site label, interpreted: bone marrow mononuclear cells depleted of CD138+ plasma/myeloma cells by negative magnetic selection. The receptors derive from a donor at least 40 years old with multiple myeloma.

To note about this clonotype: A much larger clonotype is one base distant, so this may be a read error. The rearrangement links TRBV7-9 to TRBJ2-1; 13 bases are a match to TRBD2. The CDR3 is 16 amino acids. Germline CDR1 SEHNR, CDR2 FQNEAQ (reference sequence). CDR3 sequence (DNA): TGTGCCAGCAACTTAACGGGACTAGCGGGATACAATGAGCAGTTCTTC. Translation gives CASNLTGLAGYNEQFF. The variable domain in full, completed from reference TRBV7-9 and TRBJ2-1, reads DTGVSQNPRHKITKRGQNVTFRCDPISEHNRLYWYRQTLGQGPEFLTYFQNEAQLEKSRLLSDRFSAERPKGSFSTLEIQRTEQGDSAMYLCASNLTGLAGYNEQFFGPGTRLTVL.

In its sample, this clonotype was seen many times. CDR3 sequence (DNA): TGCGCCAGCAGCTTGGACGGGGGCGAGGATACGCAGTATTTT. Translated, it gives CASSLDGGEDTQYF. This rearrangement joins TRBV5-1 to TRBJ2-3, with D possibly being TRBD1 or TRBD2 (6 bases each). The V gene lost 0 bases and the J gene lost 6 bases, with 11 bases spanning the gap. The CDR3 spans 14 residues. Germline V lookup: CDR1 SGHRS, CDR2 YFSETQ. Full variable domain (remainder filled in from reference TRBV5-1 and TRBJ2-3): KAGVTQTPRYLIKTRGQQVTLSCSPISGHRSVSWYQQTPGQGLQFLFEYFSETQRNKGNFPGRFSGRQFSNSRSEMNVSTLELGDSALYLCASSLDGGEDTQYFGPGTRLTVL.

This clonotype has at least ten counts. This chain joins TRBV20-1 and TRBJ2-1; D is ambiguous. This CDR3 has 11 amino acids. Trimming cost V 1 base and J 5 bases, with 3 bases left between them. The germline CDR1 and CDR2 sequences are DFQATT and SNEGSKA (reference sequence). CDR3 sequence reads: CSARGDNEQFF. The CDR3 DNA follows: TGCAGTGCTAGAGGGGACAATGAGCAGTTCTTC.

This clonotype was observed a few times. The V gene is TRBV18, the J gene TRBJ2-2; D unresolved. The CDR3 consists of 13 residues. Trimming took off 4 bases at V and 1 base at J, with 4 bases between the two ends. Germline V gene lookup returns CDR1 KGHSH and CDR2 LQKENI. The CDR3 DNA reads TGTGCCAGCTCACTCAAGAACACCGGGGAGCTGTTTTTT. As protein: CASSLKNTGELFF.

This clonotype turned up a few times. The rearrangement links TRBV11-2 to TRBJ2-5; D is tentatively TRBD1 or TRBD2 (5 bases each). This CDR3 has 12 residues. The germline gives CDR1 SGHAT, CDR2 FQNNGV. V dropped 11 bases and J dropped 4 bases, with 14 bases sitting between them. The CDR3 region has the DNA TGTGCCGGGAGCCGGGACGGAGAGACCCAGTACTTC. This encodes CAGSRDGETQYF.

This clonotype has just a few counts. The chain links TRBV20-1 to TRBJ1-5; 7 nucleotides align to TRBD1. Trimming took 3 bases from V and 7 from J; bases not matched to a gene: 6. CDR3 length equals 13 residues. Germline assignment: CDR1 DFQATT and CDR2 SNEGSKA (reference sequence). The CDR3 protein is CSARTGSGQPQHF. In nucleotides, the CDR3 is TGCAGTGCTAGGACAGGGAGCGGGCAGCCCCAGCATTTT.

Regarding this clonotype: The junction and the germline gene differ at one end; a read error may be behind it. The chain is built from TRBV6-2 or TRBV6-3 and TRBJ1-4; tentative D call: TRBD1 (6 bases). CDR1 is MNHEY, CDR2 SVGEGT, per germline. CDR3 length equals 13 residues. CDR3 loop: CASNGPDSLQLCF. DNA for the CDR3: TGTGCCAGCAATGGACCGGACAGCCTACAACTGTGTTTT.

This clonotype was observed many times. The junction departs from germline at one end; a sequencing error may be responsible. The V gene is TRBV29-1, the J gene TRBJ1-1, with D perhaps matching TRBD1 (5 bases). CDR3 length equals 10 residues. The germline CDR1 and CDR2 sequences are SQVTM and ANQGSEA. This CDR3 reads CSVEEGRAFF. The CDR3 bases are TGCAGCGTAGAAGAGGGACGAGCTTTCTTT. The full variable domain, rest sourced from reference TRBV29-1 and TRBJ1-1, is SAVISQKPSRDICQRGTSLTIQCQVDSQVTMMFWYRQQPGQSLTLIATANQGSEATYESGFVIDKFPISRPNLTFSTLTVSNMSPEDSSIYLCSVEEGRAFFGQGTRLTVV.

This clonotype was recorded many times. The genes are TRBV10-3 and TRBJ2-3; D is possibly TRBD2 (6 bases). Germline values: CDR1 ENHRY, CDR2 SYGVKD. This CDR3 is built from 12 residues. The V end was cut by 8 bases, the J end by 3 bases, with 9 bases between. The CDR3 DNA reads TGTGCCATCGGAGGGATTACAGATACGCAGTATTTT. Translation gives CAIGGITDTQYF.

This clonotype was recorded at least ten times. CDR3 region: CASRDTDTQYF. CDR3 bases: TGTGCCAGCAGGGACACAGATACGCAGTATTTT. The rearrangement joins TRBV6-6 to TRBJ2-3; D not resolved. Germline loops: CDR1 MNHNY, CDR2 SVGAGI (reference sequence). V was clipped by 6 bases and J by 2 bases, with 3 bases between them. The CDR3 spans 11 residues.

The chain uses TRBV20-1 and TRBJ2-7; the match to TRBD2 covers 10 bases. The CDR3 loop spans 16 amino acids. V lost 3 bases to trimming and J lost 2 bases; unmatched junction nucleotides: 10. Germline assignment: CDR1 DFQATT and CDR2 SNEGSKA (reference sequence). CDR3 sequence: CSARPLAGESAYEQYF. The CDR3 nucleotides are TGCAGTGCTAGGCCGCTAGCGGGAGAGTCGGCCTACGAGCAGTACTTC.

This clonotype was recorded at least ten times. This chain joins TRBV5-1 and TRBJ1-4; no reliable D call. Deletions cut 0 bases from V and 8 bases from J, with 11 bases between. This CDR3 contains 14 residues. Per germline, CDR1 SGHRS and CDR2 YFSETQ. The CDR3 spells CASSLGTTREKLFF. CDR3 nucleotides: TGCGCCAGCAGCTTGGGGACCACGAGGGAAAAACTGTTTTTT.

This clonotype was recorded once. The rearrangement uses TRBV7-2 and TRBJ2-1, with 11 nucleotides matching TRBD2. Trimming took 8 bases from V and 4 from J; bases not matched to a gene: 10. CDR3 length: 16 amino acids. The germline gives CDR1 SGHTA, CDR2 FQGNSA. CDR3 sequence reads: CASGPHSGREYNEQFF. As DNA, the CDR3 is TGTGCCAGCGGCCCACATAGCGGGAGGGAGTACAATGAGCAGTTCTTC.

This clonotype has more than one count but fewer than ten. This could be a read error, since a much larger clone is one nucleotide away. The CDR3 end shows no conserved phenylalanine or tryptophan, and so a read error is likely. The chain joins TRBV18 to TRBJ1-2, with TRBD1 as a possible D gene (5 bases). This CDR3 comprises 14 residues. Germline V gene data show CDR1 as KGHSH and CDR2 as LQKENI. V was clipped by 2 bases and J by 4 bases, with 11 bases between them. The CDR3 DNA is TGTGCCAGCTCACCAAGGTCCGACAGCTATGGCTACACCCTC. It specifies CASSPRSDSYGYTL.

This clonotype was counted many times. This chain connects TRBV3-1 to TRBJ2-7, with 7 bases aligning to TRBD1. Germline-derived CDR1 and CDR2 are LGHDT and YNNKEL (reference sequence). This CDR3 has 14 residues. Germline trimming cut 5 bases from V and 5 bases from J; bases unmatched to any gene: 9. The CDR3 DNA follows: TGTGCCAGCAGCGCACAGGGGAAAGGCAACGAGCAGTACTTC. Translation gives CASSAQGKGNEQYF.

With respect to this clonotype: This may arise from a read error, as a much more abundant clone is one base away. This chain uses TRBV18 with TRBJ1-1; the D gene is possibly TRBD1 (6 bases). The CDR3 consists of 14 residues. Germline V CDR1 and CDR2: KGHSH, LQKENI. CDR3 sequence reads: CASPPGQENTEAFF. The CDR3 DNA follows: TGTGCCAGCCCACCGGGACAAGAGAACACTGAAGCTTTCTTT.

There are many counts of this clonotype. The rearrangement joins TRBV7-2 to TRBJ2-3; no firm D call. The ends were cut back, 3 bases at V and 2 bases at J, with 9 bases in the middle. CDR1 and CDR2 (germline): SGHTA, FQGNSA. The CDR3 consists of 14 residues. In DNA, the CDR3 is TGTGCCAGCAGCTTTATTGGATTCACAGATACGCAGTATTTT. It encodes CASSFIGFTDTQYF. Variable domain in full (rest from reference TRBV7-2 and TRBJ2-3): GAGVSQSPSNKVTEKGKDVELRCDPISGHTALYWYRQSLGQGLEFLIYFQGNSAPDKSGLPSDRFSAERTGGSVSTLTIQRTQQEDSAVYLCASSFIGFTDTQYFGPGTRLTVL.

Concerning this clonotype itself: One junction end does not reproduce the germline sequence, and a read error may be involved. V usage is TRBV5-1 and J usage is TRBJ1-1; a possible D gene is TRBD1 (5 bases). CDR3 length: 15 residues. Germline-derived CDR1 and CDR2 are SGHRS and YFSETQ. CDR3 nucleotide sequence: TGCGCCAGCACCCCAGCGACAGCCAGAAACACTGAAGCTATCTTT. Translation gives CASTPATARNTEAIF. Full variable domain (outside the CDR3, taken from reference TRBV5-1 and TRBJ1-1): KAGVTQTPRYLIKTRGQQVTLSCSPISGHRSVSWYQQTPGQGLQFLFEYFSETQRNKGNFPGRFSGRQFSNSRSEMNVSTLELGDSALYLCASTPATARNTEAIFGQGTRLTVV.

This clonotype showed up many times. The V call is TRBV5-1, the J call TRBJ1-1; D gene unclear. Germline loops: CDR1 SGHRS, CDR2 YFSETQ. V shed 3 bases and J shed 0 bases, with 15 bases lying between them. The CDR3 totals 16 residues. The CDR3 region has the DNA TGCGCCAGCAGCTGGACTCCCGGGCCTGTGAACACTGAAGCTTTCTTT. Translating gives CASSWTPGPVNTEAFF.

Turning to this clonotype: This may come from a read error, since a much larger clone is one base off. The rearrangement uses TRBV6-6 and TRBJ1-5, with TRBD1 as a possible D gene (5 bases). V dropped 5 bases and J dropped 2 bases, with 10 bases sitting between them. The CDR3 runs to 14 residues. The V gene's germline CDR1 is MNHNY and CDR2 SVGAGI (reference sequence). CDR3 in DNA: TGTGCCAGCAGTGACCTGGGGGGCAATCAGCCCCAGCATTTT. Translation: CASSDLGGNQPQHF.

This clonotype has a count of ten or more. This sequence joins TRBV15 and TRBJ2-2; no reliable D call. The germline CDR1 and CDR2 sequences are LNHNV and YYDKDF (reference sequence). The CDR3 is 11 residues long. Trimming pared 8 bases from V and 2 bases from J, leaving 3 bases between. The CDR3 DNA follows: TGTGCCACCGGTAACACCGGGGAGCTGTTTTTT. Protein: CATGNTGELFF.